This T cell receptor beta chain was observed in a study of cytotoxic CD8 clonotypes in ibrutinib-treated CLL. The wider study: Response samples were taken after a median of approximately 11 months on treatment, range 6 to 36. Study results and limitations: Age-matched healthy donor levels were exceeded by baseline clonality, which tracked circulating CD8+ T-cell counts.

Note on this clone: What it binds is unknown.

There are 14 residues in the CDR3. Germline CDR1 reads SGHNT; CDR2 reads YYREEE (reference sequence). V dropped 4 bases and J dropped 1; count of bases not matched to a gene: 3. Researchers set a sequencing depth target of 1 in 200,000 to 1 in 1 million T cells. Sequenced by immunoSEQ multiplex PCR; TCRdb stores in-frame clones only, minus some. The sample consists of around 160,000 clones, roughly 90% of them appearing once. This material consisted of PBMCs, taken at disease progression, from a patient treated with ibrutinib. This sequence was found in a human donor with chronic lymphocytic leukemia. This sequence joins TRBV5-4 and TRBJ2-3; the match to TRBD1 covers 7 bases. CDR3 residues: CASSLGQRTDTQYF. The DNA for the CDR3 is TGTGCCAGCAGCCTGGGACAGCGCACAGATACGCAGTATTTT.